Listed below are T cell receptor beta chains from one sample, sequenced in a study of T cell changes during pregnancy in multiple sclerosis. This table comes from immunoSEQ multiplex PCR, and its TCRdb copy is limited to in-frame clones, with some not included. The table includes fewer than 90,000 clones, 90% to 95% detected once. Sample: peripheral blood, taken in the first trimester of pregnancy. These receptors were taken from a female donor with multiple sclerosis, enrolled in a pregnancy study. CDR3s include the opening cysteine and the closing phenylalanine or tryptophan. A D gene is named only where the DNA matches it firmly. Only some rows state a clone size, as once, few, many or a class for expanded clones.

TGTGCCAGCAGTGCCAGCGGGGGGGCGGATGAGCAGTTCTTC	CASSASGGADEQFF	TRBV6-4	.	TRBD2	TRBJ2-1
TGCGCCAGCAGCCCTGGTGTGGCTAGCGGGACCAGCACAGATACGCAGTATTTT	CASSPGVASGTSTDTQYF	TRBV5-1	.	TRBD2	TRBJ2-3
TGTGCCAGCACTACAGGGCACGGAAACACCATATATTTT	CASTTGHGNTIYF	TRBV14	once	.	TRBJ1-3
TGTGCCAGCAGCCAAGTCTCGATCGGCACCGGGGAGCTGTTTTTT	CASSQVSIGTGELFF	TRBV14	.	.	TRBJ2-2
TGTGCCAGCAGCACAACCGGGACTAGCGGGGGGATTTTGACAGATACGCAGTATTTT	CASSTTGTSGGILTDTQYF	TRBV11-2	.	TRBD2	TRBJ2-3
TGTGCCAGCAGTTTATCAGGGGCGCCAGATAACTACTACGAGCAGTACTTC	CASSLSGAPDNYYEQYF	TRBV27	.	.	TRBJ2-7
TGTGCCAGCTCCCCGGGGAGTGTTTCTAACTATGGCTACACCTTC	CASSPGSVSNYGYTF	TRBV28	once	.	TRBJ1-2
TGCGCCAGCAGCCAAACCCCGGCCCCAGGGAGGTCCGGGGAGCTGTTTTTT	CASSQTPAPGRSGELFF	TRBV5-1	.	.	TRBJ2-2
TGTGCCAGCAGCGTGGAGGGAACTAGCACAGATACGCAGTATTTT	CASSVEGTSTDTQYF	TRBV9	once	.	TRBJ2-3
TGTGCCACTTCTGACGGGGGGAACTACGAGCAGTACTTC	CATSDGGNYEQYF	TRBV15	.	TRBD2	TRBJ2-7
TGTGCCAGCAGTCAGCGGGAGGCCTACGAGCAGTACTTC	CASSQREAYEQYF	TRBV28	.	TRBD2	TRBJ2-7
TGTGCCAGCAGCTCACAGGGGGCTACTGAAGCTTTCTTT	CASSSQGATEAFF	TRBV7-8	.	TRBD1	TRBJ1-1
TGTGCCAGCAGCACCGGGGGGTTCTCCTACGAGCAGTACTTC	CASSTGGFSYEQYF	TRBV5-8	.	TRBD2	TRBJ2-7
TGTGCCAGCATCTCCAGGGGACTAACGGGAACCGGGGAGCTGTTTTTT	CASISRGLTGTGELFF	TRBV7-8	once	.	TRBJ2-2
TGTGCCAGCAGTAACTCGGGACAGAGTAATGAAAAACTGTTTTTT	CASSNSGQSNEKLFF	TRBV6-5	once	TRBD1	TRBJ1-4
TGTGCCACCAGCAGAGATGCGGATTTAGGACTTACAGCGCGCACTTCACCCCTCCACTTT	CATSRDADLGLTARTSPLHF	TRBV15	.	.	TRBJ1-6
TGCAGCGTCCAGGGTCAGATCACTGAAGCTTTCTTT	CSVQGQITEAFF	TRBV29-1	.	.	TRBJ1-1
TGTGCCAGCAGCCCCTTTATCGGGGAGCTGTTTTTT	CASSPFIGELFF	TRBV11-2	.	.	TRBJ2-2
TGTGCCAGCAGTTTCGGTACAGGGACCAGCGAGCAGTACTTC	CASSFGTGTSEQYF	TRBV27	.	.	TRBJ2-7
TGTGCCAGCACTGACAGGGCTGTCTCGGCCCTAGGTGCCCGCGCCGGGGAGCTGTTTTTT	CASTDRAVSALGARAGELFF	TRBV6-1	.	TRBD1	TRBJ2-2
TGCGCCAGCACCGCACCCCGGGACAGGGGCTACGAGCAGTACTTC	CASTAPRDRGYEQYF	TRBV23-1	.	TRBD1	TRBJ2-7
TGTGCCAGCAAGGACAGGGACCACGAGCAGTACTTC	CASKDRDHEQYF	TRBV27	.	TRBD1	TRBJ2-7
TGTGCCAGTAGCCCGCTAGCGGGGCAGTACCAAGAGACCCAGTACTTC	CASSPLAGQYQETQYF	TRBV19	.	TRBD2	TRBJ2-5
TGTGCCAGCTCCTTACAGGAGAACACCGGGGAGCTGTTTTTT	CASSLQENTGELFF	TRBV18	.	.	TRBJ2-2
TGTGCCAGCTCATCGACTTCTCCTCTGTCTGGCCGCTATGGCTACACCTTC	CASSSTSPLSGRYGYTF	TRBV18	.	.	TRBJ1-2
TGTGCTAGTGGTTTGGTAACAGGATCGAGCCACACCTTC	CASGLVTGSSHTF	TRBV12-5	.	.	TRBJ1-2
TGTGCCAGCAGTTACTCGATTGCGGCGACCTACAATGAGCAGTTCTTC	CASSYSIAATYNEQFF	TRBV6-6	.	.	TRBJ2-1
TGTGCCAGCAGCTTAGTTTTGGGGCAGGGGTACACTGAAGCTTTCTTT	CASSLVLGQGYTEAFF	TRBV7-2	.	.	TRBJ1-1
TGTGCCATCAGTGAGTCGGGGGGACAGGTAGTCGGTTCACCCCTCCACTTT	CAISESGGQVVGSPLHF	TRBV10-3	.	TRBD1	TRBJ1-6
TGTGCCAGCAGTGAGGACAGTTATCAGCCCCAGCATTTT	CASSEDSYQPQHF	TRBV6-6	.	.	TRBJ1-5
TGTGCCAGCAGCGTAGACCAACAGGGGTTTTATGGCTACACCTTC	CASSVDQQGFYGYTF	TRBV9	.	TRBD1	TRBJ1-2
TGTGCCAGTAGTATAAGGGGCTGGGCAACTGAAGCTTTCTTT	CASSIRGWATEAFF	TRBV19	.	.	TRBJ1-1
TGTGCCAGCAGTGACTTTTTGAAAGCGGGGAGCTCCTACAATGAGCAGTTCTTC	CASSDFLKAGSSYNEQFF	TRBV6-4	.	TRBD2	TRBJ2-1
TGCGCCAGCAGCCAAATAGCGGGAGATAGAAACAATGAGCAGTTCTTC	CASSQIAGDRNNEQFF	TRBV4-1	.	TRBD2	TRBJ2-1
TGCGCCAGCAGCTCGGGACTAGCGGGACTCTATGAGCAGTTCTTC	CASSSGLAGLYEQFF	TRBV5-1	.	TRBD2	TRBJ2-1
TGTGCCAGCAGTTTGGACAGGGCCAATGAAAAACTGTTTTTT	CASSLDRANEKLFF	TRBV6-6	.	TRBD1	TRBJ1-4
TGTGCCAGCAGCTCCGGACAAAACTATGGCTACACCTTC	CASSSGQNYGYTF	TRBV7-6	once	.	TRBJ1-2
TGTGCCAGCAGCCGGGGACTAGCGGAGGAGCAGTACTTC	CASSRGLAEEQYF	TRBV7-7	.	TRBD2	TRBJ2-7
TGTGCCAGCAGCTTCGCGCGGGGGAACACTGAAGCTTTCTTT	CASSFARGNTEAFF	TRBV7-9	.	.	TRBJ1-1
TGTGCCAGCAGCTTGCTCGGACAGGGATCAGATACGCAGTATTTT	CASSLLGQGSDTQYF	TRBV5-5	.	TRBD1	TRBJ2-3
TGTGCCAGCAGCTTTGGGACTAGCGGTGCCTACAATGAGCAGTTCTTC	CASSFGTSGAYNEQFF	TRBV9	.	TRBD2	TRBJ2-1
TGTGCCACCAGCCCCCTGGGTAGCGGGAGGCCCCAAGAGACCCAGTACTTC	CATSPLGSGRPQETQYF	TRBV15	.	TRBD2	TRBJ2-5
TGTGCCAGCAGCTTCTGGGACAGACACACCGGGGAGCTGTTTTTT	CASSFWDRHTGELFF	TRBV13	.	TRBD1	TRBJ2-2
TGTGCCAGCAGTTTAACTAGCGGACACAATGAGCAGTTCTTC	CASSLTSGHNEQFF	TRBV27	.	TRBD2	TRBJ2-1
TGCGCCAGCAGCTTGGAGGGGGCAACCGGGGAGCTGTTTTTT	CASSLEGATGELFF	TRBV5-1	.	TRBD1	TRBJ2-2
TGCGCCAGCAGCTCGATCCGGGACAGTAATTTTTACGAGCAGTACTTC	CASSSIRDSNFYEQYF	TRBV5-1	.	TRBD1	TRBJ2-7